A selection of T cell receptor beta chains follows, all from one sample in a study of blood T cell repertoires in COVID-19. Produced via immunoSEQ multiplex PCR; TCRdb's table is partial and in-frame only. Altogether roughly 150,000 clones are present, approximately 83% being singletons, with the ten largest covering roughly 5%. Sequenced material: PBMCs or T cells enriched from blood (not recorded which). These receptors came from a man between 65 and 85 years old who had been exposed to COVID-19. Both conserved end residues are part of each CDR3. The order of the fields is J gene, D gene, clone size, V gene, CDR3 DNA, CDR3 protein. D genes are given only for firm matches. A row's size may be missing; if present it is once, few, many or a size class.

J: TRBJ1-5
D: TRBD1
size: NA
V: TRBV28
DNA: TGTGCCAGCAGTCCTATGGGACAGGGGGGTTCGGGCAATAATCAGCCCCAGCATTTT
CDR3: CASSPMGQGGSGNNQPQHF

J: TRBJ2-1
D: TRBD2
size: NA
V: TRBV19
DNA: TGTGCCACAGGGACTAGCGGACTCTCCTACAATGAGCAGTTCTTC
CDR3: CATGTSGLSYNEQFF

J: TRBJ2-2
D: NA
size: NA
V: TRBV5-1
DNA: TGCGCCAGCAGCTTCTACAGCAACGGGGAGCTGTTTTTT
CDR3: CASSFYSNGELFF

J: TRBJ1-2
D: NA
size: NA
V: TRBV11-2
DNA: TGTGCCAGCAGCTCCCGGACAGACAACTATGGCTACACCTTC
CDR3: CASSSRTDNYGYTF

J: TRBJ2-3
D: TRBD2
size: NA
V: TRBV7-2
DNA: TGTGCCAGCAGCCGGCCCCTAGCGGGGGGCACAGATACGCAGTATTTT
CDR3: CASSRPLAGGTDTQYF

J: TRBJ2-6
D: NA
size: NA
V: TRBV9
DNA: TGTGCCAGCAGCGTAGGAGGATCTGGGGCCAACGTCCTGACTTTC
CDR3: CASSVGGSGANVLTF

J: TRBJ2-7
D: NA
size: NA
V: TRBV21-1
DNA: TGTGCCAGCAGCAAAGCGCTCCAGGGGTGGGAGCAGTACTTC
CDR3: CASSKALQGWEQYF

J: TRBJ2-7
D: NA
size: NA
V: TRBV27
DNA: TGTGCCAGCAGTCCCCCTGGACAACCTCTCGAGCAGTACTTC
CDR3: CASSPPGQPLEQYF

J: TRBJ1-5
D: NA
size: NA
V: TRBV28
DNA: TGTGCCAGCAGTTTATACGCCTACAATCAGCCCCAGCATTTT
CDR3: CASSLYAYNQPQHF

J: TRBJ2-3
D: NA
size: NA
V: TRBV19
DNA: TGTGCCGCAGGCCGAACCTCTCCGCAGTATTTT
CDR3: CAAGRTSPQYF

J: TRBJ1-6
D: TRBD1
size: NA
V: TRBV5-8
DNA: TGTGCCAGCAGCCGAAAGGACAGGGTGGGGTATAATTCACCCCTCCACTTT
CDR3: CASSRKDRVGYNSPLHF

J: TRBJ2-1
D: TRBD2
size: NA
V: TRBV11-3
DNA: TGTGCCAGCAGCTTGAGTAGCGGGAGGAGCCCCAATGAGCAGTTCTTC
CDR3: CASSLSSGRSPNEQFF

J: TRBJ2-3
D: NA
size: NA
V: TRBV7-2
DNA: TGTGCCAGCAGCTTAGGGGGGAGGAAGGCAGATACGCAGTATTTT
CDR3: CASSLGGRKADTQYF

J: TRBJ2-2
D: TRBD1
size: NA
V: TRBV4-2
DNA: TGTGCCAGCAGCCGGGACAGTGCGAACACCGGGGAGCTGTTTTTT
CDR3: CASSRDSANTGELFF

J: TRBJ1-6
D: TRBD1
size: NA
V: TRBV6-5
DNA: TGTGCCAGCAGACCCGGGACAGATCGTTCACCCCTCCACTTT
CDR3: CASRPGTDRSPLHF

J: TRBJ2-2
D: TRBD2
size: once
V: TRBV30
DNA: TGTGCCTGGAGTGTACTGGGGCGGGAGAAGGGCGGGGAGCTGTTTTTT
CDR3: CAWSVLGREKGGELFF

J: TRBJ2-7
D: TRBD2
size: NA
V: TRBV18
DNA: TGTGCCAGCTCCCCCGGGACTAGCGGGGCCTACGAGCAGTACTTC
CDR3: CASSPGTSGAYEQYF

J: TRBJ1-2
D: NA
size: few
V: TRBV4-1
DNA: TGCGCCAGCAGAGCGACAGTACCAGGGGGCTACACCTTC
CDR3: CASRATVPGGYTF

J: TRBJ2-1
D: NA
size: NA
V: TRBV3-1/TRBV3-2
DNA: TGTGCCAGCAGCCAAGCTGGGCGGGGCTCCTACAATGAGCAGTTCTTC
CDR3: CASSQAGRGSYNEQFF

J: TRBJ1-2
D: TRBD1
size: many
V: TRBV3-1/TRBV3-2
DNA: TGTGCCAGCAGCCACTGGACAGGAGGGTATGGCTACACCTTC
CDR3: CASSHWTGGYGYTF

J: TRBJ2-3
D: NA
size: few
V: TRBV5-4
DNA: TGTGCCAGCAGTTTGACTGGGCGGGGTGGGGTTGCAGATACGCAGTATTTT
CDR3: CASSLTGRGGVADTQYF

J: TRBJ1-2
D: TRBD1
size: NA
V: TRBV5-6
DNA: TGTGCCAGCAGCTTGGATGAGACAGGGGGAGCTAACTATGGCTACACCTTC
CDR3: CASSLDETGGANYGYTF

J: TRBJ1-2
D: NA
size: NA
V: TRBV7-2
DNA: TGTGCCAGCAGCCCGGTTGCAGGGAAGGGGTATGGCTACACCTTC
CDR3: CASSPVAGKGYGYTF

J: TRBJ2-1
D: NA
size: NA
V: TRBV9
DNA: TGTGCCAGCAGCCCAGGGATCCAGAATGAGCAGTTCTTC
CDR3: CASSPGIQNEQFF

J: TRBJ2-2
D: NA
size: medium-sized
V: TRBV6-5
DNA: TGTGCCAGCAGTCCTTTAAGGGGGACCGGGGAGCTGTTTTTT
CDR3: CASSPLRGTGELFF